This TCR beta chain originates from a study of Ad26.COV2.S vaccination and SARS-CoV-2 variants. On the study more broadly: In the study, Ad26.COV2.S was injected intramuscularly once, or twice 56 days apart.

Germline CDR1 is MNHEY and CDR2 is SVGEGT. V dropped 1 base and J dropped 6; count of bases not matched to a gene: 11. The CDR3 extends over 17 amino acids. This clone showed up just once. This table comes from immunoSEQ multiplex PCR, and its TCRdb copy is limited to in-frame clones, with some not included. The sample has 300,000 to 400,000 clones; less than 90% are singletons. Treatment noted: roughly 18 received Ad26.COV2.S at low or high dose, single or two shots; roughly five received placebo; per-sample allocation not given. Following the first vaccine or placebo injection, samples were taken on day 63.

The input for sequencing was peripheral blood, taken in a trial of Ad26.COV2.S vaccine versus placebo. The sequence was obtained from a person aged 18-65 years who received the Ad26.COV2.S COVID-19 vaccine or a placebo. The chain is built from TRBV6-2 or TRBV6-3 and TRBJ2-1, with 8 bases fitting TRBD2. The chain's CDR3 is CASSYFPGAGGLNEQFF. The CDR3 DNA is TGTGCCAGCAGTTACTTCCCCGGGGCGGGGGGCCTCAATGAGCAGTTCTTC.